This entry is about one TCR beta chain. These data belong to a study of cytomegalovirus exposure and HLA in healthy donors. The germline V gene has CDR1 LNHDA and CDR2 SQIVND (reference sequence). J lost 0 bases, V lost 3 bases, and 2 bases had no gene match. The CDR3 length is 15 residues. PCR was performed using 60 Vbeta and 13 Jbeta primers. The table came from immunoSEQ multiplex PCR; TCRdb's copy has only in-frame clones and leaves some out. Of under 110,000 clones listed, 65% to 80% are singletons. Sequencing was carried out using PBMCs. The chain carries TRBV19 and TRBJ1-2, with TRBD1 matching 9 bases. The source is a man in his forties or fifties in good health and CMV-seronegative. CDR3 sequence reads: CASSMGQGANYGYTF. The CDR3 coding sequence is TGTGCCAGTAGTATGGGACAGGGAGCTAACTATGGCTACACCTTC.